This T cell receptor (beta chain) emerged from a study of blood T cell repertoires in COVID-19. Study overall: PBMCs, B-cell-depleted T cells, or T cells were the source of the cDNA or gDNA that made up the material.

In the original analysis: Estimates of nucleated cell counts were drawn from the amplification of reference gene primers. This table comes from immunoSEQ multiplex PCR, and its TCRdb copy is limited to in-frame clones, with some not included. Clone size and V and J calls were adopted from that table, with D and trimming inferred from the DNA. The sample carries 170,000 or so clones, over 90% recorded once. This clone was seen only once. Germline CDR1 SGHKS, CDR2 YYEKEE (reference sequence). The length of the CDR3 is 12 residues. The J segment lost 9 bases and the V segment lost 4 bases, leaving 6 bases of the junction unmatched.

Specimen: peripheral blood. The J gene is TRBJ2-7, the V gene TRBV5-5; TRBD1 matches 8 bases. The TCR originated in a man aged 45 to 65 with acute or convalescent COVID-19. The CDR3 spells CASSADRVWQYF. The CDR3 DNA follows: TGTGCCAGCAGCGCGGACAGGGTTTGGCAGTACTTC.